The 32 T cell receptor beta chains below come from one sample, sequenced in a study of beta chain features in type 1 diabetes. The whole isolated RNA underwent reverse transcription, so sequencing captured expressed TCRB transcripts. Assay used: immunoSEQ multiplex PCR; TCRdb lists only in-frame clones, some missing. Among hundreds of thousands of clones, 17% were seen once, and the ten largest hold 0.023%. The sequenced material came from naive CD4+ T cells from blood. The receptors come from a woman aged 18-30 years in good health.

This clone showed up just a few times. The gene calls are TRBV7-9 and TRBJ2-1; D may be TRBD1 (6 bases). V was clipped by 2 bases and J by 5 bases, with 16 bases between them. Germline values: CDR1 SEHNR, CDR2 FQNEAQ (reference sequence). CDR3 length: 16 amino acids. In nucleotides, the CDR3 is TGTGCCAGCAGCTTAAGACAGGCCCTTGGTAACAATGAGCAGTTCTTC. Protein product: CASSLRQALGNNEQFF.

This clone was counted between two and nine times. This chain uses TRBV6-5 with TRBJ1-2, with D possibly being TRBD1 (6 bases). The CDR3 is 15 residues long. Trimming took 4 bases from V and 4 from J, leaving 16 bases between them. Germline V gene lookup returns CDR1 MNHEY and CDR2 SVGAGI. The CDR3 region is CASSFRLQGFYGYTF. The CDR3, as DNA: TGTGCCAGCAGTTTCCGCTTACAGGGTTTCTATGGCTACACCTTC.

This clone appeared a few times. The CDR3 DNA is TGTGCCAGCAGCCCCGTGGTAGCAGACGAACAAGAGACCCAGTACTTC. This sequence encodes CASSPVVADEQETQYF. The rearrangement uses TRBV7-9 and TRBJ2-5; D unclear. Per germline, CDR1 SEHNR and CDR2 FQNEAQ (reference sequence). This CDR3 has 16 amino acids. The V end lost 5 bases, the J end lost 2 bases, and 18 bases lay between the germline ends.

The V gene is TRBV7-2, the J gene TRBJ2-1, with 10 bases aligning to TRBD1. Trimming at V came to 6 bases and at J to 6 bases, leaving 5 bases not matched to a gene. There are 14 residues in the CDR3. Germline-derived CDR1 and CDR2 are SGHTA and FQGNSA. The CDR3 DNA follows: TGTGCCAGCAGTCGGACAGGGGGACTCAATGAGCAGTTCTTC. Protein: CASSRTGGLNEQFF.

This chain connects TRBV10-3 to TRBJ2-7; a weak D match, TRBD1 (5 bases). The V end was cut by 3 bases, the J end by 0 bases, with 12 bases between. The CDR3 covers 15 residues. Germline V CDR1 and CDR2: ENHRY, SYGVKD. The CDR3 reads CAISDPTDNSYEQYF. Written as DNA, the CDR3 is TGTGCCATCAGTGACCCGACAGATAACTCCTACGAGCAGTACTTC.

The V call is TRBV10-3, the J call TRBJ1-1, with D hard to call. The CDR3 consists of 12 residues. From germline, CDR1 is ENHRY and CDR2 SYGVKD. V dropped 0 bases and J dropped 14 bases, with 13 bases sitting between them. The CDR3 loop reads CAISESMAVAFF. DNA of the CDR3: TGTGCCATCAGTGAGTCGATGGCAGTGGCCTTCTTT.

The chain recombines TRBV7-2 with TRBJ1-5; TRBD1 matches 10 bases. The CDR3 length is 13 residues. Trimming took 8 bases from V and 2 from J; bases not matched to a gene: 0. CDR1 is SGHTA, CDR2 FQGNSA, per germline. CDR3 region: CASGTGGNQPQHF. The CDR3 region has the DNA TGTGCCAGCGGGACAGGGGGCAATCAGCCCCAGCATTTT.

There are a few counts of this clone. The DNA of the CDR3 is TGCAGCGTTGAAGTTGTATGGGACAGGTTGAACACTGAAGCTTTCTTT. Protein sequence: CSVEVVWDRLNTEAFF. V and J are TRBV29-1 and TRBJ1-1, with 8 bases aligning to TRBD1. CDR1 and CDR2 from the germline V gene are SQVTM and ANQGSEA. This CDR3 contains 16 residues. V shed 1 base and J 0 bases; nucleotides not matched to a gene: 7.

This clone was seen only a few times. The chain employs TRBV28 and TRBJ2-1; 10 nucleotides match TRBD2. The CDR3 has 17 amino acids. CDR1 is MDHEN and CDR2 is SYDVKM in the germline V gene. V lost 6 bases to trimming and J lost 0 bases; unmatched junction nucleotides: 8. The CDR3 DNA reads TGTGCCAGCAGACAGGATAGCGGGAGGCGCTCCTACAATGAGCAGTTCTTC. It encodes CASRQDSGRRSYNEQFF.

This clone turned up a few times. This rearrangement joins TRBV19 to TRBJ1-5; D possibly corresponds to TRBD1 (5 bases). The CDR3 covers 15 residues. Germline values: CDR1 LNHDA, CDR2 SQIVND (reference sequence). V lost 10 bases and J 4 bases, leaving 20 bases between the germline ends. Here the CDR3 reads CATTSRTSDNQPQHF. The CDR3 DNA is TGTGCCACCACCTCCAGGACATCCGATAATCAGCCCCAGCATTTT.

A word on this clone: Other nucleotide sequences from this sample produce the same CDR3. The chain uses TRBV5-4 and TRBJ1-1, with TRBD1 as a possible D gene (6 bases). Trimming removed 4 bases at V and 2 bases at J, with 9 bases between. The CDR3 is 13 residues long. From germline, CDR1 is SGHNT and CDR2 YYREEE (reference sequence). The CDR3 sequence is CASSLDRNTEAFF. The CDR3 DNA sequence: TGTGCCAGCAGCCTGGACAGAAACACTGAAGCTTTCTTT.

The CDR3 DNA is TGCGCCAGCAGCTTAAGAACAGGGGGCATGAATGAGCAGTTCTTC. Its protein product is CASSLRTGGMNEQFF. V is TRBV5-1 and J is TRBJ2-1, with 9 bases matching TRBD1. V shed 2 bases, J shed 7 bases, and the junction held 7 bases outside the gene matches. Germline CDR1 and CDR2: SGHRS and YFSETQ. The CDR3 length is 15 residues.

The rearrangement uses TRBV28 and TRBJ2-7; D not certain. V dropped 5 bases and J dropped 0 bases, with 11 bases sitting between them. This CDR3 is 14 amino acids long. Per the germline V gene, CDR1 is MDHEN and CDR2 is SYDVKM. The chain's CDR3 is CASSPPPYSYEQYF. The CDR3 DNA reads TGTGCCAGCAGTCCCCCCCCTTACTCCTACGAGCAGTACTTC.

CDR3 nucleotide sequence: TGTGCCAGCAGCCAAGATTACCTAGCGGGAGGGTCCTACGAGCAGTACTTC. It specifies CASSQDYLAGGSYEQYF. This chain uses TRBV4-2 with TRBJ2-7; 12 nucleotides line up with TRBD2. With 0 bases clipped from V and 1 base from J, the junction kept 4 bases outside the gene matches. Germline V gives CDR1 LGHNA, CDR2 YNFKEQ. This CDR3 spans 17 amino acids.

The chain links TRBV28 to TRBJ1-2; 9 bases agree with TRBD1. Trimming took 1 base from V and 8 from J; bases not matched to a gene: 5. The CDR3 sequence is 14 residues long. CDR1 is MDHEN, CDR2 SYDVKM, per germline. The CDR3 nucleotides read TGTGCCAGCAGTTTATCGACAGGGGGAGGCGGCTACACCTTC. The encoded protein is CASSLSTGGGGYTF.

The rearrangement uses TRBV9 and TRBJ2-3, with TRBD2 matching 9 bases. Per germline, CDR1 SGDLS and CDR2 YYNGEE. CDR3 size: 16 residues. V trimming: 4 bases; J trimming: 4 bases; junction bases outside the gene matches: 10. In nucleotides, the CDR3 is TGTGCCAGCAGCTTAGCTGCGGGAGGGCCTGCAGATACGCAGTATTTT. Protein sequence: CASSLAAGGPADTQYF.

This rearrangement joins TRBV19 to TRBJ1-5, with unresolved D. The CDR3 has 15 residues. With 6 bases removed from V and 1 base from J, the gap between germline ends came to 13 bases. Per the germline V gene, CDR1 is LNHDA and CDR2 is SQIVND (reference sequence). CDR3 in amino acids: CASSFIGPSNQPQHF. CDR3 coding DNA: TGTGCCAGTAGCTTCATAGGACCCAGCAATCAGCCCCAGCATTTT.

This clone has just a few counts. V and J are TRBV5-5 and TRBJ2-1; D gene ambiguous. The germline V and J ends were trimmed by 2 bases and 3 bases, with 6 bases remaining between them. The CDR3 extends over 13 amino acids. Looked up from germline, CDR1 is SGHKS and CDR2 is YYEKEE (reference sequence). The CDR3 sequence is CASSFGHYNEQFF. The CDR3 DNA is TGTGCCAGCAGCTTCGGTCACTACAATGAGCAGTTCTTC.

V gene TRBV4-1 combines with J gene TRBJ2-1; D is unclear. This CDR3 contains 14 residues. Germline assignment: CDR1 MGHRA and CDR2 YSYEKL. Trimming shortened V by 4 bases and J by 10 bases, and 17 bases separated the two germline ends. CDR3 DNA: TGCGCCAGCAGCCCAGAAGTCCGGTCTAGGGAGCAGTTCTTC. This gives the protein CASSPEVRSREQFF.

DNA of the CDR3: TGTGCCAGCAGTTCCGGGACAGGGTTATACGAGCAGTACTTC. Protein sequence: CASSSGTGLYEQYF. The rearrangement joins TRBV27 to TRBJ2-7; 9 bases fit TRBD1. The CDR3 is 14 residues long. Germline loops: CDR1 MNHEY, CDR2 SMNVEV (reference sequence). V gave up 4 bases and J gave up 4 bases; unmatched junction bases: 5.

The gene calls are TRBV7-9 and TRBJ1-2; D is perhaps TRBD1 (5 bases). This CDR3 contains 18 residues. V lost 2 bases to trimming and J lost 6 bases, with 25 bases between them. CDR1 and CDR2 from the germline V gene are SEHNR and FQNEAQ (reference sequence). Here the CDR3 reads CASSLFMFGQGGKDGYTF. CDR3 coding DNA: TGTGCCAGCAGCTTATTCATGTTTGGCCAGGGTGGGAAGGATGGCTACACCTTC. The full variable domain, its missing parts supplied by reference TRBV7-9 and TRBJ1-2, is DTGVSQNPRHKITKRGQNVTFRCDPISEHNRLYWYRQTLGQGPEFLTYFQNEAQLEKSRLLSDRFSAERPKGSFSTLEIQRTEQGDSAMYLCASSLFMFGQGGKDGYTFGSGTRLTVV.

The rearrangement uses TRBV7-8 and TRBJ2-1; no firm D call. The V end lost 1 base, the J end lost 4 bases, and 8 bases lay between the germline ends. Germline V gives CDR1 SGHVS, CDR2 FQNEAQ. This CDR3 has 14 residues. In DNA form, the CDR3 reads TGTGCCAGCAGCTTAGTACCCTCGTACAATGAGCAGTTCTTC. This encodes CASSLVPSYNEQFF.

This chain connects TRBV27 to TRBJ2-5; 8 bases agree with TRBD1. Trimming cost V 0 bases and J 5 bases; bases outside gene matches: 8. Germline V gene data show CDR1 as MNHEY and CDR2 as SMNVEV (reference sequence). CDR3 length: 16 residues. The CDR3 loop is CASSLSGDRWGETQYF. In DNA form, the CDR3 reads TGTGCCAGCAGTTTATCGGGGGACAGGTGGGGGGAGACCCAGTACTTC.

This clone was observed a few times. The rearrangement links TRBV7-8 to TRBJ2-7; 8 nucleotides match TRBD2. The J segment lost 3 bases and the V segment lost 5 bases, leaving 9 bases of the junction unmatched. The CDR3 covers 15 residues. CDR1 SGHVS and CDR2 FQNEAQ come from the germline V gene. The CDR3 protein is CASSGKAGVGYEQYF. CDR3 DNA: TGTGCCAGCAGCGGAAAAGCGGGAGTGGGCTACGAGCAGTACTTC.

This clone has just a few counts. V usage is TRBV7-2 and J usage is TRBJ2-5, with D tentatively TRBD1 (5 bases). This CDR3 comprises 15 residues. The V gene lost 1 base and the J gene lost 5 bases, with 14 bases spanning the gap. Germline assignment: CDR1 SGHTA and CDR2 FQGNSA. The CDR3 DNA follows: TGTGCCAGCAGCTTAGAAAGGACACCGGTGGAGACCCAGTACTTC. The encoded protein is CASSLERTPVETQYF.

The rearrangement joins TRBV14 to TRBJ1-3; D unresolved. CDR1 and CDR2 (germline): SGHDN, FVKESK. The CDR3 spans 16 residues. V lost 4 bases and J 2 bases, leaving 15 bases between the germline ends. CDR3 amino acids: CASSRVLGRTGNTIYF. The CDR3 DNA sequence: TGTGCCAGCAGCCGGGTCCTCGGAAGAACTGGAAACACCATATATTTT. The full variable domain, with the rest looked up from reference TRBV14 and TRBJ1-3, is EAGVTQFPSHSVIEKGQTVTLRCDPISGHDNLYWYRRVMGKEIKFLLHFVKESKQDESGMPNNRFLAERTGGTYSTLKVQPAELEDSGVYFCASSRVLGRTGNTIYFGEGSWLTVV.

This clone was seen a handful of times. The DNA of the CDR3 is TGTGCCAGCAGGGTCCTGGGACTAGCGGATAACAATGAGCAGTTCTTC. This codes for CASRVLGLADNNEQFF. The V gene is TRBV7-9, the J gene TRBJ2-1; the match to TRBD2 covers 11 bases. With V trimmed by 6 bases and J by 5 bases, 9 bases remained unmatched. Germline CDR1 and CDR2: SEHNR and FQNEAQ (reference sequence). The CDR3 runs to 16 residues.

This clone occurred a few times. This sequence joins TRBV6-5 and TRBJ2-4; either TRBD1 or TRBD2 may supply D (5 bases each). V was pared by 0 bases and J by 9 bases, with 12 bases between. This CDR3 is built from 14 residues. Germline CDR1 reads MNHEY; CDR2 reads SVGAGI. Written as DNA, the CDR3 is TGTGCCAGCAGTTACTCGGGACCGTGGGCCATTCAGTACTTC. This sequence encodes CASSYSGPWAIQYF.

This clone was seen more than once but under ten times. The chain is built from TRBV7-9 and TRBJ2-5; D remains unclear. V dropped 3 bases and J dropped 1 base, with 12 bases sitting between them. The CDR3 totals 15 residues. Per the germline V gene, CDR1 is SEHNR and CDR2 is FQNEAQ (reference sequence). This CDR3 is CASSFYKTTQETQYF. The CDR3, as DNA: TGTGCCAGCAGCTTTTACAAGACGACCCAAGAGACCCAGTACTTC. Full variable domain (rest looked up from reference TRBV7-9 and TRBJ2-5): DTGVSQNPRHKITKRGQNVTFRCDPISEHNRLYWYRQTLGQGPEFLTYFQNEAQLEKSRLLSDRFSAERPKGSFSTLEIQRTEQGDSAMYLCASSFYKTTQETQYFGPGTRLLVL.

This clone has a handful of counts. V is TRBV6-1 and J is TRBJ1-2; the D gene is possibly TRBD1 (6 bases). The CDR3 length is 12 residues. Germline CDR1 is MNHNS and CDR2 is SASEGT. V was cut by 3 bases and J by 6 bases, with 8 bases left in between. CDR3 nucleotides: TGTGCCAGCAGTGATCAGGGGAATGGCTACACCTTC. This encodes CASSDQGNGYTF.

The sample holds a few counts of this clone. The V gene is TRBV5-4, the J gene TRBJ1-2; possibly TRBD1 for D (6 bases). This CDR3 is 13 amino acids long. Germline CDR1 and CDR2: SGHNT and YYREEE (reference sequence). Deletions cut 1 base from V and 8 bases from J, with 12 bases between. The DNA for the CDR3 is TGTGCCAGCAGCTTGAACAGGGTTCAAGGCTACACCTTC. Translation: CASSLNRVQGYTF.

The CDR3 sequence is CASSPDRVRQPQHF. The CDR3 coding sequence is TGTGCCAGCAGCCCGGACAGGGTACGTCAGCCCCAGCATTTT. The rearrangement joins TRBV7-2 to TRBJ1-5; 8 bases fit TRBD1. CDR1 and CDR2 (germline): SGHTA, FQGNSA. The junction had 6 bases not matched to a gene; V was cut back by 5 bases and J by 6 bases. The CDR3 is made up of 14 amino acids.